These T cell receptor beta chains were read from a single sample in a study of blood T cell repertoires in COVID-19. TCRdb's copy holds only in-frame clones and misses some; the assay was immunoSEQ multiplex PCR. The table shows about 140,000 clones, with 65% to 80% occurring only once. What was sequenced was peripheral blood. The origin of the receptors is a man aged 80 or over with acute or convalescent COVID-19. The CDR3 runs from the conserved cysteine through the conserved F or W. The D gene is left open where the match is weak. For some rows the clone size is stated as once, few or many, or as a class when expanded; others skip it.

TRBJ1-5 | - | TRBV12-3/TRBV12-4 | - | TGTGCCAGCAGTTTACAGGGTGGACAGCCCCAGCATTTT | CASSLQGGQPQHF
TRBJ2-4 | TRBD1 | TRBV7-8 | - | TGTGCCAGCAGCTTAGGACAGGGGGTTGAGAACATTCAGTACTTC | CASSLGQGVENIQYF
TRBJ1-5 | - | TRBV19 | - | TGTGCCAGTAGTATATGGGGACTGTCTAATCAGCCCCAGCATTTT | CASSIWGLSNQPQHF
TRBJ1-1 | TRBD1 | TRBV5-6 | - | TGTGCCAGCACCGACAGGGTACTACCTGAAGCTTTCTTT | CASTDRVLPEAFF
TRBJ2-2 | TRBD1 | TRBV11-3 | few | TGTGCCAGCAGCTCTAGACAGGGCCCGTTTAACACCGGGGAGCTGTTTTTT | CASSSRQGPFNTGELFF
TRBJ1-2 | TRBD1 | TRBV27 | - | TGTGCCAGCAGTTCAATCCTACAGGGGAATGGCTACACCTTC | CASSSILQGNGYTF
TRBJ2-7 | - | TRBV15 | - | TGTGCCACCTCCCTGGGGAGCTACGAGCAGTACTTC | CATSLGSYEQYF
TRBJ2-1 | TRBD1 | TRBV11-3 | - | TGTGCCAGCAGCTTAGCCCGGGACAGGGCGGAGCAGTTCTTC | CASSLARDRAEQFF
TRBJ1-1 | - | TRBV6-5 | - | TGTGCCAGCGGCCTCGTAACTGAAGCTTTCTTT | CASGLVTEAFF
TRBJ2-3 | - | TRBV7-2 | - | TGTGCCAGCAGCTTAGGCTCCGGGGGAGATACGCAGTATTTT | CASSLGSGGDTQYF
TRBJ1-5 | - | TRBV6-5 | - | TGTGCCAGCAGACTTACAGGGAATCAGCCCCAGCATTTT | CASRLTGNQPQHF
TRBJ2-3 | - | TRBV4-1 | - | TGCGCCAGCAGCCAACAGGGTGCCACAGATACGCAGTATTTT | CASSQQGATDTQYF
TRBJ1-4 | - | TRBV5-6 | many | TGTGCCAGCAGCTTGAGGCAGGGGCGGGAAAAACTGTTTTTT | CASSLRQGREKLFF
TRBJ1-2 | - | TRBV19 | - | TGTGCCAGTAGTATCTCTTCCGGTGGCTACACCTTC | CASSISSGGYTF
TRBJ1-3 | TRBD1 | TRBV18 | - | TGTGCCAGCTCACCAAATCCCGGACAGGGAGGAAACACCATATATTTT | CASSPNPGQGGNTIYF
TRBJ2-2 | - | TRBV29-1 | - | TGCAGCGTGACCTACAGTGCGAACACCGGGGAGCTGTTTTTT | CSVTYSANTGELFF
TRBJ2-7 | - | TRBV20-1 | few | TGCAGTGCTAGAGATCGCGAAGAGCAGTACTTC | CSARDREEQYF
TRBJ1-1 | TRBD1 | TRBV4-2 | many | TGTGCCAGCAGCCGAGAGGGACAGATGAACACTGAAGCTTTCTTT | CASSREGQMNTEAFF
TRBJ2-7 | - | TRBV28 | - | TGTGCCAGCAGTCCCCCGACAGAGAACTCCTACGAGCAGTACTTC | CASSPPTENSYEQYF